The clone carrying this T cell receptor (beta chain) has only a few counts. The antigen is not known. The entry originates in a study of shared clonotypes between healthy human individuals. Study-wide results and limits: The authors expected sequencing depth to affect clonotype sharing among donors. The authors sampled blood alone, and tissue repertoires likely differ. At large depth, rarefaction still showed sorted-subset sequencing to be incomplete.

The assay was immunoSEQ multiplex PCR, and TCRdb's table has in-frame clones only and misses some. This table holds approximately 980,000 clones, 76% found once. Splitting of CD4+ cells produced CD45RA+ naive and CD45RA-negative memory subsets. The CDR3 consists of 13 residues. CDR1 LNHDA and CDR2 SQIVND come from the germline V gene (reference sequence). The V and J ends lost 4 bases and 9 bases, in that order; junction bases with no gene match: 8. The V call is TRBV19, the J call TRBJ1-1; 7 nucleotides align to TRBD1. The sample taken for sequencing was memory CD4+ T cells sorted from blood. Regarding subset: CD45RA-negative fraction. The receptor was derived from a young man in good health. As DNA, the CDR3 is TGTGCCAGTAGTAGCTCGACAGGGTTGAAAGCTTTCTTT. It codes for CASSSSTGLKAFF. Full variable domain (outside the CDR3, taken from reference TRBV19 and TRBJ1-1): DGGITQSPKYLFRKEGQNVTLSCEQNLNHDAMYWYRQDPGQGLRLIYYSQIVNDFQKGDIAEGYSVSREKKESFPLTVTSAQKNPTAFYLCASSSSTGLKAFFGQGTRLTVV.